What follows describes a single TCR beta chain. No antigen is known for it. Unique molecular identifiers were incorporated during preparation of the TCRbeta library. MiXCR, applied by TCRdb to the PCR reads, yields one record per CDR3 protein. The sample includes 550,000 to 600,000 distinct CDR3 sequences, about 23% of them seen just once. The germline V gene has CDR1 SEHNR and CDR2 FQNEAQ (reference sequence). Trimming removed 3 bases at V and 1 base at J, with 10 bases between. CDR3 length equals 15 residues. These data originate in a study of T-cell reconstitution after alpha-beta-depleted transplantation in children. Points from the study as a whole: Hyperexpanded clones declined; after one year, newly produced T cells mostly supplied diversity. Recipient T cells and thymic progenitors that survived were the source of the high TCRbeta diversity seen at day 60 in some patients.

This chain uses TRBV7-9 with TRBJ2-1; D is uncertain. The source is a boy under two years old who had a stem cell transplant for acute myeloid leukemia, so the T cells may come from the graft donor. The sequencing used PBMCs, mostly from graft donor cells, collected 360 days after TCRalphabeta/CD19-depleted stem cell transplant. The CDR3 protein is CASSFLVRSYNEQFF. As DNA, the CDR3 is TGTGCCAGCAGCTTCCTAGTTAGGTCCTACAATGAGCAGTTCTTC.